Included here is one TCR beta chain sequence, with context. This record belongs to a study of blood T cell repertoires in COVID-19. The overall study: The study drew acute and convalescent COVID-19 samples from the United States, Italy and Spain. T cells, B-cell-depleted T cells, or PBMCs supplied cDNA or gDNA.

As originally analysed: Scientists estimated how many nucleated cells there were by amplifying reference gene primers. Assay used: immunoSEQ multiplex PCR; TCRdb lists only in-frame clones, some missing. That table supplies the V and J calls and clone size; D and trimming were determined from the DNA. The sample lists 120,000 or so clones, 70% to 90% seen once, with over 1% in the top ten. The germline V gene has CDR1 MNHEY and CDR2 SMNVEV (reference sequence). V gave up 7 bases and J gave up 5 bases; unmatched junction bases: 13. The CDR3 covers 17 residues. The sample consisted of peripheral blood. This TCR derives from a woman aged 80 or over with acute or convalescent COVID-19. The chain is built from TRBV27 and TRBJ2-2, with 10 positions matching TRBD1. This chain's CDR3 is CASTKTLTGGKTGELFF. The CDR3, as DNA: TGTGCCAGCACGAAAACATTGACAGGGGGCAAGACCGGGGAGCTGTTTTTT.